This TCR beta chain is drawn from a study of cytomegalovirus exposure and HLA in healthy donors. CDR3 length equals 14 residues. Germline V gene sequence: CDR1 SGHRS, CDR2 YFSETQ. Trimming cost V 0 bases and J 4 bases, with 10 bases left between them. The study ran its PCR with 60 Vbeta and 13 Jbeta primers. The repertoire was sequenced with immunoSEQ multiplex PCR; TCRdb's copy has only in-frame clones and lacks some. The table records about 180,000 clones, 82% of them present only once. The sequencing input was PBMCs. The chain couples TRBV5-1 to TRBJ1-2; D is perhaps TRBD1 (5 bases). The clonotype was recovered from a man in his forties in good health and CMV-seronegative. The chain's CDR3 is CASSLEGISYGYTF. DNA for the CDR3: TGCGCCAGCAGCTTGGAGGGGATTAGCTATGGCTACACCTTC.